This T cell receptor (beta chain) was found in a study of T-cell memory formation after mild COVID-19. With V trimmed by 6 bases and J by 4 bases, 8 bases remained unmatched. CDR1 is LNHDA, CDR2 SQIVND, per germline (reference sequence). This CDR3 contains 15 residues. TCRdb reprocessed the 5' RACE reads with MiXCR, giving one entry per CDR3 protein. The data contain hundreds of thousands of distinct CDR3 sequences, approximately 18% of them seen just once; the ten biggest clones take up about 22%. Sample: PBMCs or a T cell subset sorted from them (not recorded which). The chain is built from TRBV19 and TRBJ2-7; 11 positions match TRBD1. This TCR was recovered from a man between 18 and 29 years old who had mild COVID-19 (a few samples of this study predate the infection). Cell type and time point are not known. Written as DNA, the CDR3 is TGTGCCAGTAGCCCGGACAGGGGGCGAGAGTACGAGCAGTACTTC. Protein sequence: CASSPDRGREYEQYF.